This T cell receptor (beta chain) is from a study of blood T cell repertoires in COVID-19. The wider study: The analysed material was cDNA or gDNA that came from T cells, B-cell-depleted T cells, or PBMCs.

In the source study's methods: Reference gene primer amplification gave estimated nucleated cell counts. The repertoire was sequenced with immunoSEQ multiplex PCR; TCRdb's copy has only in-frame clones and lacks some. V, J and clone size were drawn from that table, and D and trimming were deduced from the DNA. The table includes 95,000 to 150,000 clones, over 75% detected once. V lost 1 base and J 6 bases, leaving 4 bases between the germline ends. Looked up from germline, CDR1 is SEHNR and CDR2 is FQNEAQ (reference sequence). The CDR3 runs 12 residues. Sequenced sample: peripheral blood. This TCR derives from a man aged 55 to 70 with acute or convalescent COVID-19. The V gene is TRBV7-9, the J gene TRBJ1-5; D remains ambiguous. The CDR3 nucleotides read TGTGCCAGCAGCTTAGACATTCAGCCCCAGCATTTT. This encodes CASSLDIQPQHF. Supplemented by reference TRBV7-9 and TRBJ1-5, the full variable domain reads DTGVSQNPRHKITKRGQNVTFRCDPISEHNRLYWYRQTLGQGPEFLTYFQNEAQLEKSRLLSDRFSAERPKGSFSTLEIQRTEQGDSAMYLCASSLDIQPQHFGDGTRLSIL.